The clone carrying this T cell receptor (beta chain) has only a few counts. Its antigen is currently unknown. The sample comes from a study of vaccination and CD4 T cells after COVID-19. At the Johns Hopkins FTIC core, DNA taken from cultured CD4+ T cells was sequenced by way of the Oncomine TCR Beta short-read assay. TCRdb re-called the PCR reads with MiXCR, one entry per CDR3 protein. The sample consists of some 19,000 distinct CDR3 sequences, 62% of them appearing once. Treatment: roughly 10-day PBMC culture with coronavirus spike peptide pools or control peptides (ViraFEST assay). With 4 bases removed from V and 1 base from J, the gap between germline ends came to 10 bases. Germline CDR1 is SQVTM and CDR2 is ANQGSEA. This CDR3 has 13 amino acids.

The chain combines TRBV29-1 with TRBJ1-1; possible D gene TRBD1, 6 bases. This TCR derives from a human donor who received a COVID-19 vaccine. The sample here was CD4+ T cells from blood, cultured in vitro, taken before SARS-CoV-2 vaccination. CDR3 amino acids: CSVVGAENTEAFF. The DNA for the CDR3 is TGCAGCGTTGTGGGGGCCGAGAACACTGAAGCTTTCTTT.